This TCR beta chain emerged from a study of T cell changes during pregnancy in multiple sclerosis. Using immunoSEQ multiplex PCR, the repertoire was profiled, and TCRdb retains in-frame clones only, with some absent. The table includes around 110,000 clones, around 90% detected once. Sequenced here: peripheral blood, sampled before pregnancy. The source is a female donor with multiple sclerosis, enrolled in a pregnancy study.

CDR3 sequence (DNA): TGCAGCGTCGACACAGGGGGTAAGACTGAAGCTTTCTTT. It translates to CSVDTGGKTEAFF. The chain links TRBV29-1 to TRBJ1-1, with 8 nucleotides matching TRBD1. Trimming took 6 bases from V and 5 from J; bases not matched to a gene: 8. Looked up from germline, CDR1 is SQVTM and CDR2 is ANQGSEA. This CDR3 is built from 13 residues.